This is a list of T cell receptor beta chains from one sample in a study of PD-1 blockade in classical Hodgkin lymphoma. TCRdb keeps only in-frame clones here, not all; method: immunoSEQ multiplex PCR. This repertoire shows about 94,000 clones, roughly 87% found once; its top ten account for approximately 12%. Specimen: peripheral blood mononuclear cells (PBMCs), collected before the second cycle of nivolumab. The origin of the receptors is a human donor with classical Hodgkin lymphoma. Each CDR3 is given with its conserved first and last residue. D genes are given only for firm matches. The size field is filled for only some rows; it gives once, few, many or a size class.

J | size | D | V | DNA | CDR3
TRBJ2-3 | NA | NA | TRBV6-6 | TGTGCCAGCAGTTACGTTGGCAGCGCAGAGGATACGCAGTATTTT | CASSYVGSAEDTQYF
TRBJ1-5 | NA | NA | TRBV30 | TGTGCCTGTTGTTCCTATAGCAATCAGCCCCAGCATTTT | CACCSYSNQPQHF
TRBJ2-5 | NA | NA | TRBV19 | TGTGCCAGTAGTCCGCAAAATCAGCGGCAAGAGACCCAGTACTTC | CASSPQNQRQETQYF
TRBJ2-7 | NA | NA | TRBV5-1 | TGCGCCAGCAGCTTGGGCCTTGGATACGAGCAGTACTTC | CASSLGLGYEQYF
TRBJ2-7 | once | NA | TRBV5-6 | TGTGCCAGCAGCTTGGGAAGGAGTTTCTACGAGCAGTACTTC | CASSLGRSFYEQYF
TRBJ2-5 | many | NA | TRBV7-9 | TGTGCCAGCAGCTTAGGACAGTTGGAGACCCAGTACTTC | CASSLGQLETQYF
TRBJ1-2 | NA | TRBD1 | TRBV19 | TGTGCCAGTAGTCTCGGGACAGCGGACTATGGCTACACCTTC | CASSLGTADYGYTF
TRBJ2-6 | NA | NA | TRBV5-1 | TGCGCCAGCAGCTTGATGCCAGGAGATAGCTCTGGGGCCAACGTCCTGACTTTC | CASSLMPGDSSGANVLTF
TRBJ2-1 | NA | TRBD2 | TRBV16 | TGTGCCAGCAGCCAAAGCGGGAGTCCCGATGAGCAGTTCTTC | CASSQSGSPDEQFF
TRBJ2-7 | NA | NA | TRBV13 | TGTGCCACCAGCCTTGGGGGGAAAGTGGCCTACGAGCAGTACTTC | CATSLGGKVAYEQYF
TRBJ1-1 | NA | TRBD1 | TRBV18 | TGTGCCAGCTCACCCCAGACAGGGGGCACTGAAGCTTTCTTT | CASSPQTGGTEAFF
TRBJ1-1 | NA | NA | TRBV7-9 | TGTGCCAGCAGCAGATCCGAGGGGGCTGAAGCTTTCTTT | CASSRSEGAEAFF
TRBJ1-5 | NA | NA | TRBV7-9 | TGTGCCAGCAGCTTAGATCATCAGCCCCAGCATTTT | CASSLDHQPQHF
TRBJ2-7 | NA | TRBD1 | TRBV18 | TGTGCCAGCTCACGTGAAGCCCGGGACAGCTCCTACGAGCAGTACTTC | CASSREARDSSYEQYF
TRBJ1-6 | NA | NA | TRBV14 | TGTGCCAGCAGCCAAGATTCAGGGATAAATTCACCCCTCCACTTT | CASSQDSGINSPLHF
TRBJ2-2 | few | TRBD2 | TRBV19 | TGTGCCAGTAGTACAGGACTAGCGGGAGCGAGGACCGGGGAGCTGTTTTTT | CASSTGLAGARTGELFF
TRBJ2-7 | NA | NA | TRBV5-1 | TGCGCCAGCAGGAGACAGGCCTCCTCTGACGAGCAGTACTTC | CASRRQASSDEQYF
TRBJ2-7 | NA | NA | TRBV2 | TGTGCCAGCGGGGCCGGGACGGCATCCTACGAGCAGTACTTC | CASGAGTASYEQYF
TRBJ2-5 | NA | NA | TRBV7-2 | TGTGCCAGCAGCTTAGCCTCCGTGCGGTACTTC | CASSLASVRYF
TRBJ2-3 | NA | TRBD2 | TRBV25-1 | TGTGCCAGCAGTGAACCCCTAGCGGGAGTCACAGATACGCAGTATTTT | CASSEPLAGVTDTQYF
TRBJ2-3 | NA | NA | TRBV7-3 | TGTGCCAGCAGCTACACTAATCCTGGTACGCAGTATTTT | CASSYTNPGTQYF
TRBJ1-2 | NA | NA | TRBV27 | TGTGCCAGCAGTGAGCATGTTAACTATGGCTACACCTTC | CASSEHVNYGYTF
TRBJ2-3 | NA | NA | TRBV4-1 | TGCGCCAGCAGCCAAGATAGGTTTGGCAGGGTGTCAGATACGCAGTATTTT | CASSQDRFGRVSDTQYF
TRBJ2-5 | few | NA | TRBV5-6 | TGTGCCAGCAGCTTGAAGGGGGGAGGAGAGACCCAGTACTTC | CASSLKGGGETQYF
TRBJ2-7 | NA | NA | TRBV29-1 | TGCAGCGTTGAAGGAAGCAACGAGCAGTACTTC | CSVEGSNEQYF
TRBJ2-7 | NA | NA | TRBV4-1 | TGCGCCAGCAGCCAGGGTGCCGGGGGCGAGCAGTACTTC | CASSQGAGGEQYF
TRBJ2-3 | NA | NA | TRBV19 | TGTGCCAGTAGTATGTCCGCCGGGTCTGATACGCAGTATTTT | CASSMSAGSDTQYF
TRBJ1-2 | NA | NA | TRBV28 | TGTGCCAGCAGTTCGACCCTCTATGGCTACACCTTC | CASSSTLYGYTF
TRBJ2-7 | NA | TRBD1 | TRBV2 | TGTGCCAGCAGTGGGGGACAGGGGCGGTGGGAGCAGTACTTC | CASSGGQGRWEQYF
TRBJ1-2 | NA | NA | TRBV5-8 | TGTGCCAGCAGCTTTTTAGGTTATCGGAACTATGGCTACACCTTC | CASSFLGYRNYGYTF
TRBJ1-6 | NA | NA | TRBV19 | TGTGCCAGTGGGACCGGGACAAATTCACCCCTCCACTTT | CASGTGTNSPLHF
TRBJ2-1 | few | NA | TRBV19 | TGTGCCAGTAGTAGGGTCAATGAGCAGTTCTTC | CASSRVNEQFF
TRBJ2-4 | NA | TRBD1 | TRBV23-1 | TGCGCCAGCAGTCAAAAACCGACAGGGTCTTCCAAAAACATTCAGTACTTC | CASSQKPTGSSKNIQYF
TRBJ1-1 | few | TRBD1 | TRBV10-3 | TGTGCCATCAACCAGGGGGTGAACACTGAAGCTTTCTTT | CAINQGVNTEAFF
TRBJ1-5 | once | NA | TRBV19 | TGTGCCAGTAGTATCGAAGGGTGGAGGGGGGGTCAGCCCCAGCATTTT | CASSIEGWRGGQPQHF
TRBJ2-7 | NA | TRBD1 | TRBV19 | TGTGCCAGTAGTCCCCGGACAGGCTCCTACGAGCAGTACTTC | CASSPRTGSYEQYF
TRBJ2-1 | NA | TRBD1 | TRBV5-1 | TGCGCCAGCAGCCCGTCGCTAGGGGGCCTTAGGTACAATGAGCAGTTCTTC | CASSPSLGGLRYNEQFF
TRBJ2-7 | NA | NA | TRBV6-1 | TGTGCCAGCAGTGGCATCTACGAGCAGTACTTC | CASSGIYEQYF
TRBJ1-3 | NA | NA | TRBV11-2 | TGTGCCAGCAGCTTAGATCTAGCTGTCTCTGGAAACACCATATATTTT | CASSLDLAVSGNTIYF
TRBJ1-1 | NA | NA | TRBV4-1 | TGCGCCAGCAGCAGATTACAGGGTGCAGCTTTCTTT | CASSRLQGAAFF
TRBJ2-1 | NA | TRBD2 | TRBV29-1 | TGCAGCGTTGAAGATCGGCTAGCGGGCCTGTTCTTC | CSVEDRLAGLFF
TRBJ1-5 | NA | TRBD1 | TRBV15 | TGTGCCACCAGCTTCGGGGAGGGGGCGAATCAGCCCCAGCATTTT | CATSFGEGANQPQHF
TRBJ2-7 | NA | NA | TRBV9 | TGTGCCAGCAGCGTAGGAAGTGGTGGGGGAGCCTACGAGCAGTACTTC | CASSVGSGGGAYEQYF
TRBJ2-1 | NA | NA | TRBV5-4 | TGTGCCAGCAGCTCCTACAATGAGCAGTTCTTC | CASSSYNEQFF
TRBJ2-5 | NA | NA | TRBV7-9 | TGTGCCAGCAGCTTCAGGGGCCAAGAGGCCCAGTACTTC | CASSFRGQEAQYF
TRBJ2-5 | NA | TRBD2 | TRBV2 | TGTGCCAGCAGTGAAGGGCGGGGGGGCCTCGTAGAGACCCAGTACTTC | CASSEGRGGLVETQYF
TRBJ2-3 | NA | TRBD2 | TRBV28 | TGTGCCAGCAGTTTCCCGACTAGCGGCGACACAGATACGCAGTATTTT | CASSFPTSGDTDTQYF
TRBJ1-2 | once | NA | TRBV13 | TGTGCCAGCAGCTCCAGGGTGTCTGACTATGGCTACACCTTC | CASSSRVSDYGYTF
TRBJ2-5 | NA | NA | TRBV28 | TGTGCCAGCAGTCTATTAGCGCACTTCGGGGAGACCCAGTACTTC | CASSLLAHFGETQYF
TRBJ1-1 | NA | NA | TRBV5-6 | TGTGCCAGCAGCTTGCAAGACGCGGGGCCGGAAGCTTTCTTT | CASSLQDAGPEAFF
TRBJ2-1 | NA | NA | TRBV6-1 | TGTGCCAGCAGTGGGGGACCGCGTACCTTTACCGAGCAGTTCTTC | CASSGGPRTFTEQFF
TRBJ2-5 | NA | NA | TRBV28 | TGTGCCAGCAGTTTTCAGGGGATGGAGACCCAGTACTTC | CASSFQGMETQYF
TRBJ1-1 | NA | NA | TRBV5-6 | TGTGCCAGCAGCTTGGGAGGACCGAACACTGAAGCTTTCTTT | CASSLGGPNTEAFF